The next 16 T cell receptor beta chains were all read from a single sample in a study of T-cell reconstitution after alpha-beta-depleted transplantation in children. Preparation of the TCRbeta library was carried out with unique molecular identifiers. Using its own MiXCR run on the PCR reads, TCRdb lists one record per CDR3 protein. Of 800,000 to 1,000,000 distinct CDR3 sequences detected, about 26% appear once; the ten largest clones hold about 28%. Material: PBMCs, mostly from graft donor cells, obtained 360 days after TCRalphabeta/CD19-depleted stem cell transplant. These receptors were collected from a boy under two years old who had a stem cell transplant for SCID, so the T cells may come from the graft donor.

This clonotype was seen more than once but under ten times. The gene calls are TRBV20-1 and TRBJ2-3; 8 bases align to TRBD2. The germline V gene encodes CDR1 DFQATT and CDR2 SNEGSKA (reference sequence). The CDR3 is 14 residues long. Losses at the gene ends were 4 bases for V and 4 bases for J; bases not matched to a gene: 7. Written as DNA, the CDR3 is TGCAGTGCTAACGGGGCGGGGGGTTCAGATACGCAGTATTTT. As protein: CSANGAGGSDTQYF.

The chain couples TRBV7-9 to TRBJ2-1, with D uncertain. The CDR3 is made up of 15 amino acids. CDR1 and CDR2 from the germline V gene are SEHNR and FQNEAQ (reference sequence). Between the trimmed V and J ends, which lost 8 bases and 5 bases, there was a span of 19 bases. CDR3 in DNA: TGTGCCAGCGATCCCCTCCCCAGAAGCAACAATGAGCAGTTCTTC. The encoded protein is CASDPLPRSNNEQFF. Combining the CDR3 with reference TRBV7-9 and TRBJ2-1 gives the whole variable domain DTGVSQNPRHKITKRGQNVTFRCDPISEHNRLYWYRQTLGQGPEFLTYFQNEAQLEKSRLLSDRFSAERPKGSFSTLEIQRTEQGDSAMYLCASDPLPRSNNEQFFGPGTRLTVL.

The chain employs TRBV6-2 or TRBV6-3 and TRBJ2-7, with D tentatively TRBD2 (6 bases). Germline CDR1 and CDR2: MNHEY and SVGEGT. Trimming left V 0 bases short and J 3 bases short, with 15 bases between. The CDR3 totals 16 residues. The CDR3 spells CASSYSVGGFDYEQYF. CDR3 bases: TGTGCCAGCAGTTACTCGGTCGGGGGTTTCGACTACGAGCAGTACTTC.

The sample holds a few counts of this clonotype. This sequence joins TRBV11-2 and TRBJ2-5; D may be TRBD1 (6 bases). Per the germline V gene, CDR1 is SGHAT and CDR2 is FQNNGV. This CDR3 spans 13 amino acids. V was clipped by 5 bases and J by 7 bases, with 14 bases between them. As DNA, the CDR3 is TGTGCCAGCAGCACCGACAGGTTTGGGACCCAGTACTTC. Protein product: CASSTDRFGTQYF.

This clonotype was recorded at least ten times. V gene TRBV9 combines with J gene TRBJ2-2; TRBD1 matches 10 bases. Germline V lookup: CDR1 SGDLS, CDR2 YYNGEE. V shed 6 bases and J 4 bases; nucleotides not matched to a gene: 6. CDR3 length equals 15 residues. CDR3 DNA sequence: TGTGCCAGCACACCGGGACAGGGGCCCACCGGGGAGCTGTTTTTT. Its protein is CASTPGQGPTGELFF.

This clonotype was counted once. The CDR3 nucleotides are TGCGCCAGCAGCCAAGCGCCCAGGCCAATGACGGCTAGCACAGATACGCAGTATTTT. Protein product: CASSQAPRPMTASTDTQYF. The genes are TRBV4-1 and TRBJ2-3; D remains unclear. The V and J ends lost 1 base and 0 bases respectively, with 20 bases between them. CDR1 and CDR2 (germline): MGHRA, YSYEKL. The CDR3 totals 19 residues.

V and J are TRBV12-3 or TRBV12-4 and TRBJ2-1; tentative D call: TRBD1 (6 bases). The CDR3 consists of 18 residues. Trimming pared 2 bases from V and 6 bases from J, leaving 23 bases between. The DNA for the CDR3 is TGTGCCAGCAGTTTATCCCACCCACAGGGCCATAATCTCAATGAGCAGTTCTTC. Encoded protein: CASSLSHPQGHNLNEQFF.

CDR3 amino acids: CASSGTLSGGAGTEQFF. The CDR3 coding sequence is TGTGCCAGCAGTGGGACCCTCAGCGGGGGGGCCGGGACTGAGCAGTTCTTC. This chain joins TRBV2 and TRBJ2-1; 10 bases are a match to TRBD2. The junction had 15 bases not matched to a gene; V was cut back by 4 bases and J by 9 bases. CDR1 is SNHLY and CDR2 is FYNNEI in the germline V gene. The CDR3 has 17 residues. The full variable domain, with the rest looked up from reference TRBV2 and TRBJ2-1, is EPEVTQTPSHQVTQMGQEVILRCVPISNHLYFYWYRQILGQKVEFLVSFYNNEISEKSEIFDDQFSVERPDGSNFTLKIRSTKLEDSAMYFCASSGTLSGGAGTEQFFGPGTRLTVL.

Only a few counts were recorded for this clonotype. The chain combines TRBV7-8 with TRBJ2-5; 12 nucleotides match TRBD2. Per germline, CDR1 SGHVS and CDR2 FQNEAQ. The CDR3 has 15 residues. Trimming removed 3 bases from V and 2 bases from J; junction bases left unmatched: 1. The CDR3 is CASSFLAGGQETQYF. The CDR3 coding sequence is TGTGCCAGCAGCTTCCTAGCGGGGGGGCAAGAGACCCAGTACTTC.

The sample holds a few counts of this clonotype. This chain connects TRBV3-1 to TRBJ2-7; D is perhaps TRBD2 (6 bases). This CDR3 is built from 14 residues. Germline V gene lookup returns CDR1 LGHDT and CDR2 YNNKEL (reference sequence). The V end lost 4 bases, the J end lost 6 bases, and 16 bases lay between the germline ends. CDR3 residues: CASSPPWRAREQYF. In nucleotides, the CDR3 is TGTGCCAGCAGCCCCCCCTGGAGGGCTCGCGAGCAGTACTTC.

The chain has TRBV5-1 and TRBJ1-2; no clear D. Germline values: CDR1 SGHRS, CDR2 YFSETQ. Between the trimmed V and J ends, which lost 1 base and 2 bases, there was a span of 9 bases. This CDR3 has 14 residues. In nucleotides, the CDR3 is TGCGCCAGCAGCTTGTCGGCACAGAACTATGGCTACACCTTC. Its translation is CASSLSAQNYGYTF.

The sample holds a few counts of this clonotype. V and J are TRBV12-3 or TRBV12-4 and TRBJ1-2, with 7 bases aligning to TRBD1. With V trimmed by 3 bases and J by 1 base, 14 bases remained unmatched. The CDR3 length is 18 residues. CDR3 bases: TGTGCCAGCAGTTTTTTGGGGCCGACAGGGAGGGATAACTATGGCTACACCTTC. Protein: CASSFLGPTGRDNYGYTF.

Comments on this clonotype: Its ends do not fully match the called genes, so a read error is possible. The chain employs TRBV12-3 or TRBV12-4 and TRBJ2-3, with D possibly matching TRBD1 (5 bases). The CDR3 runs to 13 residues. The CDR3 DNA sequence: TGTGCCAGCAGATACGACAAAGGGGCCAAAATTCTTTTT. Amino acid sequence: CASRYDKGAKILF.

The chain couples TRBV11-2 to TRBJ2-1; 8 bases match TRBD1. The CDR3 contains 14 residues. Unmatched junction bases numbered 11, after V lost 1 base and J lost 15 bases. Germline CDR1 is SGHAT and CDR2 is FQNNGV. The CDR3 sequence: CASSLGGSAGGAFF. The CDR3 DNA reads TGTGCCAGCAGCTTAGGAGGTTCCGCAGGGGGCGCGTTCTTC.

The gene calls are TRBV11-3 and TRBJ2-1; 13 bases match TRBD2. CDR3 length equals 16 residues. Per germline, CDR1 SGHNT and CDR2 YENEEA. V trimming: 6 bases; J trimming: 8 bases; junction bases outside the gene matches: 10. The CDR3 spells CASSLRGLAGEDEQFF. The DNA for the CDR3 is TGTGCCAGCAGTCTGAGAGGACTAGCGGGGGAGGATGAGCAGTTCTTC.

The chain uses TRBV27 and TRBJ1-1, with D tentatively TRBD1 (6 bases). This CDR3 spans 17 amino acids. Looked up from germline, CDR1 is MNHEY and CDR2 is SMNVEV (reference sequence). V lost 4 bases and J lost 1, with 19 bases in between. This chain's CDR3 is CASSSTITGRGNTEAFF. The CDR3 DNA reads as TGTGCCAGCAGTTCCACTATTACAGGGAGAGGGAACACTGAAGCTTTCTTT.